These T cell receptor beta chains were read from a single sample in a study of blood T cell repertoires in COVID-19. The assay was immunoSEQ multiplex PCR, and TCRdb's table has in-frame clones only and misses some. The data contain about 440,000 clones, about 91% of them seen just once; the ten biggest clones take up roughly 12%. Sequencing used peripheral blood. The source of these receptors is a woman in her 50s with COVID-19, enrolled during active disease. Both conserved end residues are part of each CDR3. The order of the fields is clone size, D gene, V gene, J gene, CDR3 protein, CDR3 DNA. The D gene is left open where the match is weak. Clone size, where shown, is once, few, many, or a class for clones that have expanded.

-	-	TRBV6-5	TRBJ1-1	CASSSLETANTEAFF	TGTGCCAGCAGTTCCCTGGAAACAGCGAACACTGAAGCTTTCTTT
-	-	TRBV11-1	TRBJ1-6	CASSLAAGYNSPLHF	TGTGCCAGCAGCTTAGCCGCCGGGTATAATTCACCCCTCCACTTT
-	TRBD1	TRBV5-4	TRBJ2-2	CASSLGTGGTGELFF	TGTGCCAGCAGCTTGGGGACAGGGGGCACCGGGGAGCTGTTTTTT
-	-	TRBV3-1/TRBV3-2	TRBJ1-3	CATAGRENTIYF	TGTGCCACGGCGGGAAGGGAAAACACCATATATTTT
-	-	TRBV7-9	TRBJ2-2	CASSLKQLKNTGELFF	TGTGCCAGCAGCTTAAAACAGCTGAAGAACACCGGGGAGCTGTTTTTT
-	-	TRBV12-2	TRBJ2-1	CASRLGRVKRVTYNEQFF	TGTGCAAGTCGCTTAGGAAGGGTGAAGCGGGTTACCTACAATGAGCAGTTCTTC
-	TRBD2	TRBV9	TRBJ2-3	CASSPGLAVSDTQYF	TGTGCCAGCAGCCCGGGACTAGCGGTGTCAGATACGCAGTATTTT
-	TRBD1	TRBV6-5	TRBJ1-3	CASSHDRGGNTIYF	TGTGCCAGCAGTCACGACAGGGGAGGGAACACCATATATTTT
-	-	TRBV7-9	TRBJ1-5	CASSLLSQPQHF	TGTGCCAGCAGCTTACTCTCTCAGCCCCAGCATTTT
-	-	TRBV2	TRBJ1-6	CASSASRSISPLHF	TGTGCCAGCAGTGCCTCGAGGTCCATCTCACCCCTCCACTTT
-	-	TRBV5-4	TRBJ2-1	CASSGFQGSSYNEQFF	TGTGCCAGCAGCGGATTCCAGGGGAGCTCCTACAATGAGCAGTTCTTC
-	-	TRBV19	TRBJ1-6	CATGGSSYNSPLHF	TGTGCCACCGGCGGGAGCTCCTATAATTCACCCCTCCACTTT
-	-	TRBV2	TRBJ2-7	CASSSRPGEGQQYF	TGTGCCAGCAGCTCCCGCCCAGGGGAAGGGCAGCAGTACTTC
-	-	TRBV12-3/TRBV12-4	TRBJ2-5	CASSSDLETQYF	TGTGCCAGCAGTTCCGACTTGGAGACCCAGTACTTC
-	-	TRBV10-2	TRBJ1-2	CASSETGGYGYTF	TGCGCCAGCAGTGAGACAGGTGGTTATGGCTACACCTTC
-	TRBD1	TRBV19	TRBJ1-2	CASIGTGVEYGYTF	TGTGCCAGTATAGGAACAGGGGTTGAGTATGGCTACACCTTC
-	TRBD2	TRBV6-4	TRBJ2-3	CASSDSAGGGTDTQYF	TGTGCCAGCAGTGACTCGGCGGGGGGCGGCACAGATACGCAGTATTTT
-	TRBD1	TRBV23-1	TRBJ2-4	CASSPASTGGNIQYF	TGCGCCAGCAGTCCCGCAAGTACAGGGGGGAACATTCAGTACTTC
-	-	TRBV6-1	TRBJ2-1	CASSGSRAGSYNEQFF	TGTGCCAGCAGTGGGAGCAGGGCAGGCTCCTACAATGAGCAGTTCTTC
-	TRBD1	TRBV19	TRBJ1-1	CAILPGQGANTEAFF	TGTGCCATCCTACCGGGACAGGGGGCGAACACTGAAGCTTTCTTT
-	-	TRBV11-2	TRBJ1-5	CASSFLLQVYSQPQHF	TGTGCCAGCAGCTTCTTACTACAGGTCTACTCTCAGCCCCAGCATTTT
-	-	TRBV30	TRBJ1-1	CAWSWGGRTEAFF	TGTGCCTGGAGTTGGGGGGGGCGCACTGAAGCTTTCTTT
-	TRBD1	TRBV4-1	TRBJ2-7	CASSKEVGTGGYEQYF	TGCGCCAGCAGCAAGGAGGTTGGGACAGGGGGCTACGAGCAGTACTTC
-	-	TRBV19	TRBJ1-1	CASSMGGAGAAFF	TGTGCCAGTAGTATGGGAGGGGCCGGGGCGGCTTTCTTT
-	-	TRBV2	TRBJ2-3	CASSVKDTQYF	TGTGCCAGCAGTGTAAAAGATACGCAGTATTTT
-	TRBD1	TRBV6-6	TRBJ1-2	CASNLPTGNYGYTF	TGTGCCAGCAACCTTCCGACAGGGAACTATGGCTACACCTTC
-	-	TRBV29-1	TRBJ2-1	CSLGRRDEQFF	TGCAGCCTCGGCCGTCGGGATGAGCAGTTCTTC
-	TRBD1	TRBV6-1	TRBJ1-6	CASSELGQIVYSPLHF	TGTGCCAGCAGTGAATTGGGACAGATTGTTTATTCACCCCTCCACTTT
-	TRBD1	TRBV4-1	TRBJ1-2	CASGGTGGAIYGYTF	TGCGCCAGCGGAGGGACAGGGGGAGCTATCTATGGCTACACCTTC
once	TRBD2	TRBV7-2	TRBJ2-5	CASSLLSGGETQYF	TGTGCCAGCAGCTTATTATCGGGGGGAGAGACCCAGTACTTC
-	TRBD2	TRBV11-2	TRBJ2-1	CASSLVGRLAGGTQFF	TGTGCCAGCAGCTTAGTTGGGAGACTAGCGGGGGGTACGCAGTTCTTC
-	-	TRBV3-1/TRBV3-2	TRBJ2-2	CASSPRENTGELFF	TGTGCCAGCAGCCCCCGGGAGAACACCGGGGAGCTGTTTTTT
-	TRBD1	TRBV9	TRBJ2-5	CASSVGTGGNSVGETQYF	TGTGCCAGCAGCGTAGGGACAGGGGGCAACAGCGTCGGGGAGACCCAGTACTTC
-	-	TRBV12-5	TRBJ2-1	CASGLSGLTSSYNEQFF	TGTGCTAGTGGTTTGAGCGGACTCACGAGCTCCTACAATGAGCAGTTCTTC
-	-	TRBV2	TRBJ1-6	CASRRSSYNSPLHF	TGTGCCAGCAGGAGGAGCTCCTATAATTCACCCCTCCACTTT
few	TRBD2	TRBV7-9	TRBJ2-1	CASSRYSGAVYNEQFF	TGTGCCAGCAGCCGTTACAGCGGGGCCGTCTACAATGAGCAGTTCTTC
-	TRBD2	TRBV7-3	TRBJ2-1	CASSHSGGAFNEQFF	TGTGCCAGCAGCCACAGCGGGGGGGCCTTCAATGAGCAGTTCTTC
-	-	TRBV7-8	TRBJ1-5	CASSLGAGGHSNQPQHF	TGTGCCAGCAGCTTAGGGGCGGGCGGCCATAGCAATCAGCCCCAGCATTTT
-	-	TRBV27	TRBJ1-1	CASSLGGYMNTEAFF	TGTGCCAGCAGTTTAGGGGGGTACATGAACACTGAAGCTTTCTTT
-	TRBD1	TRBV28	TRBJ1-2	CASSPGTGGFGGYTF	TGTGCCAGCAGTCCCGGGACAGGGGGTTTCGGTGGCTACACCTTC
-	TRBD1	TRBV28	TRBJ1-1	CATGVQGVNTEAFF	TGTGCCACGGGGGTACAGGGGGTTAACACTGAAGCTTTCTTT
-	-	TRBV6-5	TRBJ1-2	CASSYHPGVYGYTF	TGTGCCAGCAGTTATCACCCGGGGGTTTATGGCTACACCTTC
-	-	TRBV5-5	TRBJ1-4	CASSLGYYSGNEKLFF	TGTGCCAGCAGCTTGGGCTATTACAGTGGTAATGAAAAACTGTTTTTT
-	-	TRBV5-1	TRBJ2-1	CASSLVISSYNEQFF	TGCGCCAGCAGCTTGGTAATCAGTTCCTACAATGAGCAGTTCTTC
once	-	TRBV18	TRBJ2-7	CASSPDSGTPAYEQYF	TGTGCCAGCTCACCAGATTCCGGGACACCTGCCTACGAGCAGTACTTC
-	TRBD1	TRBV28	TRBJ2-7	CACRASTGVHEQYF	TGTGCCTGTCGAGCCTCTACAGGGGTCCACGAGCAGTACTTC
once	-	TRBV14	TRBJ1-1	CASSRAGVTEAFF	TGTGCCAGCAGCCGGGCCGGGGTAACTGAAGCTTTCTTT
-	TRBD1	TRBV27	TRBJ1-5	CASSPIQGVQSQHF	TGTGCCAGCAGTCCTATACAGGGGGTACAGTCCCAGCATTTT
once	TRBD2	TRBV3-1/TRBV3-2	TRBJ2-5	CASSQDSRGETQYF	TGTGCCAGCAGCCAAGACTCGCGGGGGGAGACCCAGTACTTC
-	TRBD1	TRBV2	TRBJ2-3	CASSPDRDTDTQYF	TGTGCCAGCAGCCCTGACAGGGACACAGATACGCAGTATTTT
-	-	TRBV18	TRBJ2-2	CASSPAVNTGELFF	TGTGCCAGCTCACCGGCAGTAAACACCGGGGAGCTGTTTTTT
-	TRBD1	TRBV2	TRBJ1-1	CASSELRQGDRAFF	TGTGCCAGCAGTGAATTGCGACAGGGGGACCGTGCTTTCTTT
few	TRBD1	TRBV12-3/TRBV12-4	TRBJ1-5	CASSSGGQPQHF	TGTGCCAGCAGCTCAGGGGGCCAGCCCCAGCATTTT
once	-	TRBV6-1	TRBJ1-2	CASSEGGGYGYTF	TGTGCCAGCAGTGAAGGGGGGGGCTATGGCTACACCTTC
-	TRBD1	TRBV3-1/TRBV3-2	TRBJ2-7	CASSPAADRGYEQYF	TGTGCCAGCAGCCCAGCCGCGGACAGGGGCTACGAGCAGTACTTC
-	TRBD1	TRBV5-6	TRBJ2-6	CASSLGTGSRGANVLTF	TGTGCCAGCAGCTTAGGGACAGGCAGTCGTGGGGCCAACGTCCTGACTTTC